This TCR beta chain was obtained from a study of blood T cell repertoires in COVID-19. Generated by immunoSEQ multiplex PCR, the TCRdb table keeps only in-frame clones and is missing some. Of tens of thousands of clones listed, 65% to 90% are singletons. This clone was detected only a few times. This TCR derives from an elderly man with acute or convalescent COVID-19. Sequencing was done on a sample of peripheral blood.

The CDR3 spells CASSSGQGVEKLFF. In DNA form, the CDR3 reads TGTGCCAGCAGCTCCGGACAGGGTGTCGAAAAACTGTTTTTT. This chain joins TRBV5-8 and TRBJ1-4; TRBD1 aligns across 8 bases. The germline CDR1 and CDR2 sequences are SGHTS and YDEGEE. The J segment lost 8 bases and the V segment lost 3 bases, leaving 6 bases of the junction unmatched. CDR3 length: 14 amino acids.